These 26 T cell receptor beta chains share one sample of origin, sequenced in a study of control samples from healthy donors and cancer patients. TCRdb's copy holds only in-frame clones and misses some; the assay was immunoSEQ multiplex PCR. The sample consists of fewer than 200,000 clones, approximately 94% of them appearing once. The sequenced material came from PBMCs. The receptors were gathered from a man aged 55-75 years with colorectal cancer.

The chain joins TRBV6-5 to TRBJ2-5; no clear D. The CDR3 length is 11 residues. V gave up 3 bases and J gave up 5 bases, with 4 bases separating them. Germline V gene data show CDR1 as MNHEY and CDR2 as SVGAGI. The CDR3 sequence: CASSYIETQYF. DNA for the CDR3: TGTGCCAGCAGTTATATTGAGACCCAGTACTTC.

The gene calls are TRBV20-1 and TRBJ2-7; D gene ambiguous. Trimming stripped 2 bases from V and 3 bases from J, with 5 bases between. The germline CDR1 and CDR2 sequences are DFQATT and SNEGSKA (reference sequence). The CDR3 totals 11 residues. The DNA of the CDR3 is TGCAGTGCTAGACCTTACTACGAGCAGTACTTC. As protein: CSARPYYEQYF.

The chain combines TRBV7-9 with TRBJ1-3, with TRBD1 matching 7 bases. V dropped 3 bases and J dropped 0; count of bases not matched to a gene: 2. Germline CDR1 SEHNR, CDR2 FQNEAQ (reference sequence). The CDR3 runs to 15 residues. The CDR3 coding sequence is TGTGCCAGCAGCTTCGGGACAGCCTCTGGAAACACCATATATTTT. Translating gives CASSFGTASGNTIYF.

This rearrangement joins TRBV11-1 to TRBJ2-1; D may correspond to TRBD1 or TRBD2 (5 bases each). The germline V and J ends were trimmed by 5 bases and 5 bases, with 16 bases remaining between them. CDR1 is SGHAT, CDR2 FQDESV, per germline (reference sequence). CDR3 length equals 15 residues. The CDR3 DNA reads TGTGCCAGCAGCGGGGGACGGAAGCTCGACAATGAGCAGTTCTTC. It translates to CASSGGRKLDNEQFF.

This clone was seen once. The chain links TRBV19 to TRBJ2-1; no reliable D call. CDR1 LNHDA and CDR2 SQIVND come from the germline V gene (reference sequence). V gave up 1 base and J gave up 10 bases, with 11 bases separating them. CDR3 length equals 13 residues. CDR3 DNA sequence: TGTGCCAGTAGTATAGGTCCCCGGCTCGAGCAGTTCTTC. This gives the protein CASSIGPRLEQFF.

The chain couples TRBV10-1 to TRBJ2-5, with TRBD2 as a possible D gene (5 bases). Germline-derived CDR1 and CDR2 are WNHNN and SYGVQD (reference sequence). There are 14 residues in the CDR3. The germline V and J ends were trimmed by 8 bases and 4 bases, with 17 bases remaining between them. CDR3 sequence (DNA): TGCGCCAGCCCGCGAGTCGGGAAACGAGAGACCCAGTACTTC. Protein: CASPRVGKRETQYF.

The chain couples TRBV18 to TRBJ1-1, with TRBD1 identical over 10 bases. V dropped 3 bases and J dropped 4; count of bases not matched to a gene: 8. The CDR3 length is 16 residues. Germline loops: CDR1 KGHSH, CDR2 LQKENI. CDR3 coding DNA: TGTGCCAGCTCACCGGGGACAGGGGTAACGAGCACTGAAGCTTTCTTT. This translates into CASSPGTGVTSTEAFF.

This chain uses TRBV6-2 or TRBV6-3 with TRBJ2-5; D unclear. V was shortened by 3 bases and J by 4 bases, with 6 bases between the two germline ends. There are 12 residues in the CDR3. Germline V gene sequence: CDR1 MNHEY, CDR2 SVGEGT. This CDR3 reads CASSYVGETQYF. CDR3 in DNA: TGTGCCAGCAGTTATGTGGGAGAGACCCAGTACTTC.

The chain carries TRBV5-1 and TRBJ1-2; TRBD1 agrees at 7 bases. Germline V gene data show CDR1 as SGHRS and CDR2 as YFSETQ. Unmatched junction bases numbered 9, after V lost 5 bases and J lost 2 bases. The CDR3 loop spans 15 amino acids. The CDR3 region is CASRRDSQPNYGYTF. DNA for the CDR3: TGCGCCAGCAGGCGGGACAGTCAGCCCAACTATGGCTACACCTTC.

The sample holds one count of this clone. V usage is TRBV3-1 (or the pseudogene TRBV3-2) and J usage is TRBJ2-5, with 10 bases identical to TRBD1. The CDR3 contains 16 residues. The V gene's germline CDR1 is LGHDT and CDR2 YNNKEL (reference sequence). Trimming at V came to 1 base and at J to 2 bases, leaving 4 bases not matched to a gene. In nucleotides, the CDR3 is TGTGCCAGCAGCCAAGGGCTGGGACAGGGGCAAGAGACCCAGTACTTC. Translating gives CASSQGLGQGQETQYF.

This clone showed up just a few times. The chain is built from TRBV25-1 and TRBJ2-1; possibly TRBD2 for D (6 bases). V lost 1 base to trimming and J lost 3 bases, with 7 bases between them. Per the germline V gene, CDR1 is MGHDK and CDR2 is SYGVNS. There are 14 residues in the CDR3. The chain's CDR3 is CASSESGSYNEQFF. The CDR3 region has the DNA TGTGCCAGCAGTGAATCCGGGAGCTACAATGAGCAGTTCTTC. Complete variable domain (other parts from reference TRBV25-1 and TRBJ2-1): EADIYQTPRYLVIGTGKKITLECSQTMGHDKMYWYQQDPGMELHLIHYSYGVNSTEKGDLSSESTVSRIRTEHFPLTLESARPSHTSQYLCASSESGSYNEQFFGPGTRLTVL.

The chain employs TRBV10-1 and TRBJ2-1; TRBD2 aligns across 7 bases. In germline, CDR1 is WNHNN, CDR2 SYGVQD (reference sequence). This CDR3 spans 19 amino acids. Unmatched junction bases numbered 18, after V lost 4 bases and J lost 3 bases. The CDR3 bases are TGCGCCAGCAGTGTAAGCCCTATGATCGGGGGGTCAATCTACAATGAGCAGTTCTTC. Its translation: CASSVSPMIGGSIYNEQFF.

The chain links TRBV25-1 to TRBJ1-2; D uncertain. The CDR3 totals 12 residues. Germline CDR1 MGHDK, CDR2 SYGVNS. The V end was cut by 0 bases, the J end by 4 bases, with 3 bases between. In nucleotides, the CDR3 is TGTGCCAGCAGTGAATACCCCTATGGCTACACCTTC. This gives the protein CASSEYPYGYTF.

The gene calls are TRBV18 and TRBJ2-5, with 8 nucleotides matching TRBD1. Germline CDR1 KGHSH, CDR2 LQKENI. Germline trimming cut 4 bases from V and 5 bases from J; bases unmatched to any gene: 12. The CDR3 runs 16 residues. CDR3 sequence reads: CASSLNGQGAGETQYF. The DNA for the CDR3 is TGTGCCAGCTCACTAAATGGACAGGGTGCCGGCGAGACCCAGTACTTC.

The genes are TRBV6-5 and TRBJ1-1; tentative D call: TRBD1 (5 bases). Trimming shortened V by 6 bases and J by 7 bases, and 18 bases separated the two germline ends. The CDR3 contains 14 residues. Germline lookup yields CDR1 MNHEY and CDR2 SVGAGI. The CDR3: CASRPRTLEGEAFF. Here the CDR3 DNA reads TGTGCCAGCAGACCACGGACACTTGAGGGTGAAGCTTTCTTT.

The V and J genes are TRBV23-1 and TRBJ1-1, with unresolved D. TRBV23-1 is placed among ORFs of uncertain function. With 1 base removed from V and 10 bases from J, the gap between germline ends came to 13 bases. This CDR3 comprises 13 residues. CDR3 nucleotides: TGCGCCAGCAGTCAATTCGAGCACGCAGGAGCTTTCTTT. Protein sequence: CASSQFEHAGAFF.

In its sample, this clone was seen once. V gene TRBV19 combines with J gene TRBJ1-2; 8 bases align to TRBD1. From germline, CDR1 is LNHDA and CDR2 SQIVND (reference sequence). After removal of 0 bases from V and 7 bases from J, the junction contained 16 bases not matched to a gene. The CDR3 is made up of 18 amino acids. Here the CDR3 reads CASSIDATFISGTGGYTF. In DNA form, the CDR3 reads TGTGCCAGTAGTATAGATGCAACTTTCATATCCGGGACAGGTGGCTACACCTTC.

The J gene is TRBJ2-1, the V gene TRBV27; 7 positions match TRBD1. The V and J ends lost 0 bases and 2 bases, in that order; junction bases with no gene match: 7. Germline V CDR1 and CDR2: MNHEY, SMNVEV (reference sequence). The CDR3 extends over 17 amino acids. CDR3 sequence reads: CASSLSPDRETYNEQFF. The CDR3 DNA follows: TGTGCCAGCAGTTTATCCCCAGACAGGGAAACCTACAATGAGCAGTTCTTC.

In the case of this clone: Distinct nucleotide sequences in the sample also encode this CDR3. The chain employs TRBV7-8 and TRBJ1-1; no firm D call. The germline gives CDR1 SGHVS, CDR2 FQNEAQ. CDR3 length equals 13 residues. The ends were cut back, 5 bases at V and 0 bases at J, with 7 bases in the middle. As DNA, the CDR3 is TGTGCCAGCAGCCCGGGATTGAACACTGAAGCTTTCTTT. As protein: CASSPGLNTEAFF.

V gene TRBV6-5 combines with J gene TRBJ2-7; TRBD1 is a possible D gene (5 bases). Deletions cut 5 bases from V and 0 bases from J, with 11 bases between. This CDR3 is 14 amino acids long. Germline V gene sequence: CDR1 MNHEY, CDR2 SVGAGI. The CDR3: CASSLRTPSYEQYF. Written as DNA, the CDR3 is TGTGCCAGCAGTCTCCGGACACCCTCCTACGAGCAGTACTTC.

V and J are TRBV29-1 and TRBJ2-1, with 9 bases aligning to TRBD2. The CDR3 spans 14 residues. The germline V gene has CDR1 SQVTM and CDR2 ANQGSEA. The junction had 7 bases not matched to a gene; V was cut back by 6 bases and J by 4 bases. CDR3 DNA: TGCAGCGTGAAGGCGCGGGGGGGATACAATGAGCAGTTCTTC. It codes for CSVKARGGYNEQFF.

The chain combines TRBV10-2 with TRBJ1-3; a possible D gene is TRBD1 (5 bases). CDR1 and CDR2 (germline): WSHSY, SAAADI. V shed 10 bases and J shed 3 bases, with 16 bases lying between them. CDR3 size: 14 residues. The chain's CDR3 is CATRSLGDGNTIYF. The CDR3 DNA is TGCGCCACCCGGAGTCTAGGGGATGGAAACACCATATATTTT.

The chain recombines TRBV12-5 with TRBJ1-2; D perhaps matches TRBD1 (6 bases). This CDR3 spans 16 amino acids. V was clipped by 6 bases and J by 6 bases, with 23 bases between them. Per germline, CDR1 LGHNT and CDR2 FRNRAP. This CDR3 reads CASGEEMEGVRNGYTF. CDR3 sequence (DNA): TGTGCTAGTGGCGAGGAAATGGAGGGGGTAAGGAATGGCTACACCTTC.

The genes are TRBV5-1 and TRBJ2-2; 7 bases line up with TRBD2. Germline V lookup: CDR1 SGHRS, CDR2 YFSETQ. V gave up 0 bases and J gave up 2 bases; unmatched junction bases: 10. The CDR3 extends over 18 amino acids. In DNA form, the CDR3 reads TGCGCCAGCAGCTTGGAAATGCTGGCGGGGGTCAACACCGGGGAGCTGTTTTTT. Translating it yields CASSLEMLAGVNTGELFF.

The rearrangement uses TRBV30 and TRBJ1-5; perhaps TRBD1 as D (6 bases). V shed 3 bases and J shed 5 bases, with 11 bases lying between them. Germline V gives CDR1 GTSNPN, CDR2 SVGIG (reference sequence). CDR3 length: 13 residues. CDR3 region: CAWSRQADQPQHF. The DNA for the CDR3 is TGTGCCTGGAGCCGACAGGCGGATCAGCCCCAGCATTTT.

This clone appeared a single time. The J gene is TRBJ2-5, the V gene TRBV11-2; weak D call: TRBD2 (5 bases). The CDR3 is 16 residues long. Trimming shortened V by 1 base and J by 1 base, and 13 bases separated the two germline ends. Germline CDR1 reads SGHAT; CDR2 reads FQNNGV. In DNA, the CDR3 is TGTGCCAGCAGCTTAGGGGAGAGCCGCCTCCAAGAGACCCAGTACTTC. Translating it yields CASSLGESRLQETQYF. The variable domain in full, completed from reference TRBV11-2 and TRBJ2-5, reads EAGVAQSPRYKIIEKRQSVAFWCNPISGHATLYWYQQILGQGPKLLIQFQNNGVVDDSQLPKDRFSAERLKGVDSTLKIQPAKLEDSAVYLCASSLGESRLQETQYFGPGTRLLVL.